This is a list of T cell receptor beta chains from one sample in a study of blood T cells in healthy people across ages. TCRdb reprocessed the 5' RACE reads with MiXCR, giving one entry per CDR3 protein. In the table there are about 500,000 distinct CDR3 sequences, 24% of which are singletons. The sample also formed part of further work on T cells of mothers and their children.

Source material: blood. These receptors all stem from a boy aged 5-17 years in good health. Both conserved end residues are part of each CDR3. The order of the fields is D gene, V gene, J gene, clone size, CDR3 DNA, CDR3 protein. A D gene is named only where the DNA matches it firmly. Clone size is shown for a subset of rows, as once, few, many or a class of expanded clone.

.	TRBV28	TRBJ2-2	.	TGTGCCAGCAGTTTTGGGGTCCACGGGGAGCTGTTTTTT	CASSFGVHGELFF
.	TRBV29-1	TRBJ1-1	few	TGCAGCGTTGTAAGACGGATGAACACTGAAGCTTTCTTT	CSVVRRMNTEAFF
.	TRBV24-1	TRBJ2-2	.	TGTGCCACCAGTGATTTGCCAGACGCTCGGGACACCGGGGAGCTGTTTTTT	CATSDLPDARDTGELFF
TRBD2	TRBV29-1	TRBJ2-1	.	TGCAGCGTTCTCGGACTAGGCCCCCTTAGTCGCTATGAGCAGTTCTTC	CSVLGLGPLSRYEQFF
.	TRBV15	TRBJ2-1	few	TGTGCCACCAGCAGAGGCTCCCCGGGGTACAATGAGCAGTTCTTC	CATSRGSPGYNEQFF
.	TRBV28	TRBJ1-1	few	TGTGCCAGCAACTTTGTGGGGGCTGAAGCTTTCTTT	CASNFVGAEAFF
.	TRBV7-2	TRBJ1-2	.	TGTGCCAGCAGACGCAGGACTTACGGCTATGGCTACACCTTC	CASRRRTYGYGYTF
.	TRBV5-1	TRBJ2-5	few	TGCGCCAGCAGCCGTTCGGGGAGTAAGGAGGAGACCCAGTACTTC	CASSRSGSKEETQYF
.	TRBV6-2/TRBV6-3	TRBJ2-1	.	TGTGCCAGCGAACTAAGGGGCGGGGTAGGCGAGCAGTTCTTC	CASELRGGVGEQFF
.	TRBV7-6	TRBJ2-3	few	TGTGCCAGCAGCTTAATACAGGGCACAGATACGCAGTATTTT	CASSLIQGTDTQYF
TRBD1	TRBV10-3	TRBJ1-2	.	TGTGCCGTAGCAACGACAGGGGGCCGGTATGGCTACACCTTC	CAVATTGGRYGYTF
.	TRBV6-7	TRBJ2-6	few	TGTGCCAGCAGTTATTACGGGGACCCCCCTGGGGCCAACGTCCTGACTTTC	CASSYYGDPPGANVLTF
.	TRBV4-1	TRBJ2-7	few	TGCGCCAGCAGCCAAGTCCTCGGTGGGACCTACGAGCAGTACTTC	CASSQVLGGTYEQYF
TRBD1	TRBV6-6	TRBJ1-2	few	TGTGCGACTGAGGGGTCCGGGACAGGCTATGGCTACACCTTC	CATEGSGTGYGYTF
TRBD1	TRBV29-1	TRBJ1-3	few	TGCAGCGTGACAGGGATCGGAAACACCATATATTTT	CSVTGIGNTIYF
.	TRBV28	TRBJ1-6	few	TGTGCCAGCAGTCCACTCGGGGACTATAATTCACCCCTCCACTTT	CASSPLGDYNSPLHF
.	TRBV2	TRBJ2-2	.	TGTGCCAGCAGTATCCGGGGGAACACCGGGGAGCTGTTTTTT	CASSIRGNTGELFF
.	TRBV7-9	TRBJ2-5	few	TGTGCCAGCATTGGGACCCTAGGGGCCCAAGAGACCCAGTACTTC	CASIGTLGAQETQYF
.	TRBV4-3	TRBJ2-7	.	TGCGCCAGCAGCCAAGATGTCGCCGGGGCAGGGAGTTACGAGCAGTACTTC	CASSQDVAGAGSYEQYF
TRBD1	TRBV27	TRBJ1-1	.	TGTGCCAGCAAATACAGGGGGGGATATGTGAACACTGAAGCTTTCTTT	CASKYRGGYVNTEAFF
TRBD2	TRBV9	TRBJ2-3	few	TGTGCCAGCAGCGTAGTCCCTAGCGGGACAGATACGCAGTATTTT	CASSVVPSGTDTQYF
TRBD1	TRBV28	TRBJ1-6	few	TGTGCCAGCAGTTGGCCGACAGGGGGTAATTCACCCCTCCACTTT	CASSWPTGGNSPLHF
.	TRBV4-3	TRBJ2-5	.	TGCGCCAGCAGCCAAGAGGGGAGGCACCAAGAGACCCAGTACTTC	CASSQEGRHQETQYF
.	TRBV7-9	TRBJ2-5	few	TGTGCCAGCAGCTTAAGCTATTCAGGGCAAGAGACCCAGTACTTC	CASSLSYSGQETQYF
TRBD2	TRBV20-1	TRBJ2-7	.	TGCAGTGCCGCAAAATTCTGGTACGGGAGGTACGAGCAGTACTTC	CSAAKFWYGRYEQYF
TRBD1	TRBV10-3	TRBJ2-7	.	TGTGCCATCAGTGAGTCCGGGACAGGGCGGTACGAGCAGTACTTC	CAISESGTGRYEQYF
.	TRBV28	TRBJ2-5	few	TGTGCCAGCAGAACCCTAGGGGTGAGAGGGACCCAGTACTTC	CASRTLGVRGTQYF
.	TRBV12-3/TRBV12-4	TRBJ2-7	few	TGTGCCAGCAGTTTAGACGTATCCAACAGGGTGGTTTTC	CASSLDVSNRVVF
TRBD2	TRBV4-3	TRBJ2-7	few	TGCGCCAGCAGCCAAGAAACTAGCGGGGCCCCGGGACAGTACTTC	CASSQETSGAPGQYF
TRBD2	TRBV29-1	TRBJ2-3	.	TGCAGCGTTGAAGGGAGGGCTAGCGGGGCTGCGGATACGCAGTATTTT	CSVEGRASGAADTQYF
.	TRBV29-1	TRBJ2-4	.	TGCAGCGTTGTACCCAGATCAACAGCCAAAAACATTCAGTACTTC	CSVVPRSTAKNIQYF
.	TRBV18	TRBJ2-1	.	TGTGCCAGCTCACTCGGTGCGGCGAGCTCCTACAATGAGCAGTTCTTC	CASSLGAASSYNEQFF
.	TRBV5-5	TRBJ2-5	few	TGTGCCAGCAGCTTGGTCGCGGTAATTCAAGAGACCCAGTACTTC	CASSLVAVIQETQYF
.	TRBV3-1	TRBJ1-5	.	TGTGCCAGCAGCCCTTCGGACAATCAGCCCCAGCATTTT	CASSPSDNQPQHF
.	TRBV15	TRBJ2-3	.	TGTGCCACCAGCAGAGGACTAGTCATAGGAGATACGCAGTATTTT	CATSRGLVIGDTQYF
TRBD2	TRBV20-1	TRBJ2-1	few	TGCAGTGCTAACCCCTCTAGCGGCAATGAGCAGTTCTTC	CSANPSSGNEQFF
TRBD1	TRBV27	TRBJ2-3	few	TGTGCCAGTTTTGACCGGGACAGGGGCCCAGATACGCAGTATTTT	CASFDRDRGPDTQYF
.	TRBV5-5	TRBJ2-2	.	TGTGCCAGCAGCTTAGAGCAGACGAACACCGGGGAGCTGTTTTTT	CASSLEQTNTGELFF
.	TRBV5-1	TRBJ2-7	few	TGCGCCAGCAGCCCCCTCGGGAGTGCCTACGAGCAGTACTTC	CASSPLGSAYEQYF
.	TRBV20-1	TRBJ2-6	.	TGCAGTGCTAGTATCTCTGGGGCCAACGTCCTGACTTTC	CSASISGANVLTF
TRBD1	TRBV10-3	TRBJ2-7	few	TGTGCCATCAGGGGGACAGGGGCCTACGAGCAGTACTTC	CAIRGTGAYEQYF
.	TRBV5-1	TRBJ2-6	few	TGCGCCAGCAGCCCGAACCCGACTGGCTCTGGGGCCAACGTCCTGACTTTC	CASSPNPTGSGANVLTF
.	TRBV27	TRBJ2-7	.	TGTGCCAGCCAACCGGACCCGGTTGGCTACGAGCAGTACTTC	CASQPDPVGYEQYF
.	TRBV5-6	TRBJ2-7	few	TGTGCCAGCAGCTCAGGGGGGACTCCGTACGAGCAGTACTTC	CASSSGGTPYEQYF
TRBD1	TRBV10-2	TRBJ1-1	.	TGCGCCACCAGGGGGGTCTCCATGAACACTGAAGCTTTCTTT	CATRGVSMNTEAFF
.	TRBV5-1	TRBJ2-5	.	TGCGCCAGCAGCTTGCTTCGGGTTGGGGATGAGACCCAGTACTTC	CASSLLRVGDETQYF
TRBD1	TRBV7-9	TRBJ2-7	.	TGTGCCAGCAGCTTAGGTAGCACAGGGGAATACGAGCAGTACTTC	CASSLGSTGEYEQYF
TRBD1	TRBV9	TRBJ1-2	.	TGTGCCAGCAGCCCCCCCGACAGGGATAACTATGGCTACACCTTC	CASSPPDRDNYGYTF
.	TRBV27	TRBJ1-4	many	TGTGCCAGCAGGCATCGGGGCCCGAGAGAAAAACTGTTTTTT	CASRHRGPREKLFF
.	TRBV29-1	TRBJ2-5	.	TGCAGCGCCCAAGCCGCCCCAGGACAAGAGACCCAGTACTTC	CSAQAAPGQETQYF
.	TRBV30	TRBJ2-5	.	TGTGCCTGGAGTCCCCCGACAGGGAGGATCGGCCACGAGACCCAGTACTTC	CAWSPPTGRIGHETQYF
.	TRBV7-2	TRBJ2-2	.	TGTGCCAGCAGCTTAGTCCCGTACTCCACCGGGGAGCTGTTTTTT	CASSLVPYSTGELFF
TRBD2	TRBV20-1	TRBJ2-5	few	TGCAGTGCTAGACTAACTAGCGGGCCCCTAGGAGAGACCCAGTACTTC	CSARLTSGPLGETQYF